A single sample gave rise to the 8 T cell receptor beta chains below, sequenced in a study of T cell responses to AZD1222 COVID-19 vaccine. Method: immunoSEQ multiplex PCR; TCRdb's copy keeps in-frame clones and lacks some. The sample yields about 180,000 clones, around 90% seen once. Sequenced material: peripheral blood, taken 28 days after the second AZD1222 dose. All receptors derive from an adult who received the AZD1222 COVID-19 vaccine.

The chain combines TRBV19 with TRBJ2-1; TRBD2 agrees at 11 bases. This CDR3 region has 18 residues. CDR1 LNHDA and CDR2 SQIVND come from the germline V gene (reference sequence). V trimming: 5 bases; J trimming: 4 bases; junction bases outside the gene matches: 13. The CDR3 DNA sequence: TGTGCCAGTAGTCCAAGATTTGAGACTAGCGGGAAATACAATGAGCAGTTCTTC. Protein sequence: CASSPRFETSGKYNEQFF.

The J gene is TRBJ1-6, the V gene TRBV18; D unclear. CDR1 is KGHSH, CDR2 LQKENI, per germline. The CDR3 is 15 amino acids. Deletions cut 1 base from V and 9 bases from J, with 13 bases between. The CDR3 here is CASSPLEGSGSPLHF. DNA of the CDR3: TGTGCCAGCTCACCACTCGAGGGCTCGGGTTCACCCCTCCACTTT.

The rearrangement joins TRBV28 to TRBJ1-5; 8 nucleotides match TRBD1. Germline V lookup: CDR1 MDHEN, CDR2 SYDVKM. This CDR3 is 16 amino acids long. The ends lost 8 bases at V and 3 bases at J; junction bases unmatched: 12. In DNA, the CDR3 is TGTGCCAGCGAATCACCAGGGGGCGGTCCCAATCAGCCCCAGCATTTT. Its protein is CASESPGGGPNQPQHF.

The CDR3 here is CASSQTQGGYTDTQYF. For the CDR3, the DNA is TGTGCCAGCAGCCAAACACAAGGGGGTTACACAGATACGCAGTATTTT. The chain employs TRBV3-1 (or the pseudogene TRBV3-2) and TRBJ2-3; a weak D match, TRBD1 (6 bases). The V gene lost 2 bases and the J gene lost 2 bases, with 14 bases spanning the gap. The V gene's germline CDR1 is LGHDT and CDR2 YNNKEL (reference sequence). The CDR3 contains 16 residues.

This chain joins TRBV19 and TRBJ1-6; a possible D gene is TRBD1 (5 bases). The germline V and J ends were trimmed by 2 bases and 7 bases, with 9 bases remaining between them. The CDR3 extends over 14 amino acids. The germline gives CDR1 LNHDA, CDR2 SQIVND (reference sequence). The CDR3 sequence is CASSIKTANSPLHF. DNA of the CDR3: TGTGCCAGTAGTATAAAGACAGCAAATTCACCCCTCCACTTT.

CDR3 nucleotide sequence: TGTGCCTGGAGTGGTGGGAATTCACCCCTCCACTTT. It encodes CAWSGGNSPLHF. J is TRBJ1-6 and V is TRBV30, with D unresolved. V was cut by 1 base and J by 7 bases, with 5 bases left in between. The length of the CDR3 is 12 residues. Germline CDR1 and CDR2: GTSNPN and SVGIG (reference sequence). The full variable domain, rest sourced from reference TRBV30 and TRBJ1-6, is SQTIHQWPATLVQPVGSPLSLECTVEGTSNPNLYWYRQAAGRGLQLLFYSVGIGQISSEVPQNLSASRPQDRQFILSSKKLLLSDSGFYLCAWSGGNSPLHFGNGTRLTVT.

The chain carries TRBV9 and TRBJ1-5; D not certain. CDR3 length: 16 amino acids. V lost 0 bases and J lost 5, with 15 bases in between. Germline V gives CDR1 SGDLS, CDR2 YYNGEE. As DNA, the CDR3 is TGTGCCAGCAGCGTAGTGCGGCCAGGCCCGGATCAGCCCCAGCATTTT. This codes for CASSVVRPGPDQPQHF.

This clone was seen only a few times. CDR3 bases: TGTGCCAGCAGCCGAGGACAGCCGGCAGGTCTAGCAGGTCAGCCCCAGCATTTT. Translation gives CASSRGQPAGLAGQPQHF. The J gene is TRBJ1-5, the V gene TRBV27, with D perhaps matching TRBD1 (6 bases). The CDR3 consists of 18 residues. V lost 6 bases to trimming and J lost 6 bases, with 27 bases between them. Germline CDR1 MNHEY, CDR2 SMNVEV (reference sequence).